This T cell receptor (beta chain) was found in a study of T cells in Graves' hyperthyroidism and ophthalmopathy. In regard to this clonotype: The target antigen is unknown.

Germline V gene lookup returns CDR1 SEHNR and CDR2 FQNEAQ (reference sequence). The CDR3 loop spans 16 amino acids. The V segment lost 5 bases and the J segment 7 bases; nucleotides outside the gene matches: 11. RNA transcripts gave rise to amplified TCR beta CDR3 regions. The study used the HTBI primer set for a first-round RT-PCR of the TCR CDR3. TCRdb called the multiplex PCR reads again in MiXCR, with one record for every CDR3 protein. The profile shows under 350,000 distinct CDR3 sequences, 21% of them singletons. An absence of ophthalmopathy progression within 18 months meant stable Graves' hyperthyroidism. The study based diagnoses on clinical symptoms, serum thyroxine and TRAb, thyroid ultrasound and orbital computed tomography. The PBMCs were sourced from fresh peripheral blood (approximately 10 ml). Study-wide results and caveats: Most expanded thyroid clonotypes above 0.001 recurred in blood.

The TCR originated in a woman between 45 and 65 years old with Graves' hyperthyroidism. The V gene is TRBV7-9, the J gene TRBJ2-1, with 10 nucleotides matching TRBD2. The sequencing sample was made of blood. This chain's CDR3 is CASSHRLAGATNEQFF. The CDR3 DNA follows: TGTGCCAGCAGCCATCGACTAGCGGGCGCAACGAATGAGCAGTTCTTC.